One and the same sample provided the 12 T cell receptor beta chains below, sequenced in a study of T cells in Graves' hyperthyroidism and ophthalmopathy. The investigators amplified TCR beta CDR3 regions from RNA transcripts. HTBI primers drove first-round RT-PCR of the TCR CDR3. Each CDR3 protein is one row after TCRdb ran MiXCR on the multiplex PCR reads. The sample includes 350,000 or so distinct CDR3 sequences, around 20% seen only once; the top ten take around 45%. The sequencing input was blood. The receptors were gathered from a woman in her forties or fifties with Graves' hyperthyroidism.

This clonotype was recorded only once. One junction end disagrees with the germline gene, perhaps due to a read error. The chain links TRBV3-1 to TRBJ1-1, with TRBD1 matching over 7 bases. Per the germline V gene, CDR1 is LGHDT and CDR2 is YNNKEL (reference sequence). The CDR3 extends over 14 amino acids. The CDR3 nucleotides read TGTGCCAGCCGTACAGGGGAGTGGAGCACTGAGGCTCTCTTT. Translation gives CASRTGEWSTEALF. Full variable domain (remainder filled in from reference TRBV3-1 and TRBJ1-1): DTAVSQTPKYLVTQMGNDKSIKCEQNLGHDTMYWYKQDSKKFLKIMFSYNNKELIINETVPNRFSPKSPDKAHLNLHINSLELGDSAVYFCASRTGEWSTEALFGQGTRLTVV.

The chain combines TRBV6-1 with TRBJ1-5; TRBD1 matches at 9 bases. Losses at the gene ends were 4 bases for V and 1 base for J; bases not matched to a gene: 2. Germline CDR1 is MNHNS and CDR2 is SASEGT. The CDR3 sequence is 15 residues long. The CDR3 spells CASSGDRVSNQPQHF. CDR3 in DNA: TGTGCCAGCAGTGGGGACAGGGTAAGCAATCAGCCCCAGCATTTT.

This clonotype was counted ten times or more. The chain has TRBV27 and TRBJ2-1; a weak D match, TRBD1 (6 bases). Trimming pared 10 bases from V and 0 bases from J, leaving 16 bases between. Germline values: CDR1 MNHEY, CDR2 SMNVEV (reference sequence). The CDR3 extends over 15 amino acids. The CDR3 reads CATRTAGVSYNEQFF. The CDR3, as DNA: TGTGCCACCAGGACCGCAGGGGTCTCCTACAATGAGCAGTTCTTC.

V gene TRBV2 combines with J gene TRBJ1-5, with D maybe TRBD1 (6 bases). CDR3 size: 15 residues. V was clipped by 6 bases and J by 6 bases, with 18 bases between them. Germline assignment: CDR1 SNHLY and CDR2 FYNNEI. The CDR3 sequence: CASSNDRSSSQPQHF. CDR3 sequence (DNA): TGTGCCAGCAGCAACGACAGGAGCAGTAGTCAGCCCCAGCATTTT.

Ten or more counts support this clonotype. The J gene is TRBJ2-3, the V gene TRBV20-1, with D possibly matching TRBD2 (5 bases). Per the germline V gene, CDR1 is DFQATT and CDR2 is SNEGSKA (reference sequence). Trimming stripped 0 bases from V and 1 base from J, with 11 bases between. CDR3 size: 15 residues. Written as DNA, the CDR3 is TGCAGTGCTAGAGATCCCAAGAGGGGCACAGATACGCAGTATTTT. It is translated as CSARDPKRGTDTQYF.

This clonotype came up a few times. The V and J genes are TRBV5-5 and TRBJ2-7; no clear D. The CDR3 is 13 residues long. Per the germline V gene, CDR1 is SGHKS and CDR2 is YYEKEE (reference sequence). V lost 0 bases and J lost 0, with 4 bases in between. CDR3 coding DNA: TGTGCCAGCAGCTTGGCGACCTCCTACGAGCAGTACTTC. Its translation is CASSLATSYEQYF. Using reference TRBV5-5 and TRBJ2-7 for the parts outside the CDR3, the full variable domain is DAGVTQSPTHLIKTRGQQVTLRCSPISGHKSVSWYQQVLGQGPQFIFQYYEKEERGRGNFPDRFSARQFPNYSSELNVNALLLGDSALYLCASSLATSYEQYFGPGTRLTVT.

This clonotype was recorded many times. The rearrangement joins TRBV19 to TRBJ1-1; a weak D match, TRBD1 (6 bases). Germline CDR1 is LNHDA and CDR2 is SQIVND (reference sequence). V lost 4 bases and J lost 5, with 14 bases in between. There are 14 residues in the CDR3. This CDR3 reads CASSKKQGGTEAFF. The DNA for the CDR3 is TGTGCCAGTAGTAAAAAACAGGGTGGGACTGAAGCTTTCTTT. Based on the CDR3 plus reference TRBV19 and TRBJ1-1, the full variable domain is DGGITQSPKYLFRKEGQNVTLSCEQNLNHDAMYWYRQDPGQGLRLIYYSQIVNDFQKGDIAEGYSVSREKKESFPLTVTSAQKNPTAFYLCASSKKQGGTEAFFGQGTRLTVV.

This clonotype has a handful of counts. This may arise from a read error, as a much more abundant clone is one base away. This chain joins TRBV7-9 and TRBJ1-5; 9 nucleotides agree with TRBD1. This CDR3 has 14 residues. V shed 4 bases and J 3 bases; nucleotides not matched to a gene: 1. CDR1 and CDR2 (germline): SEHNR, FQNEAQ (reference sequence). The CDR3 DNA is TGTGCCAGCAGCTGGGACAGGGTCAATCAGCCCCAGCATTTT. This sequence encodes CASSWDRVNQPQHF.

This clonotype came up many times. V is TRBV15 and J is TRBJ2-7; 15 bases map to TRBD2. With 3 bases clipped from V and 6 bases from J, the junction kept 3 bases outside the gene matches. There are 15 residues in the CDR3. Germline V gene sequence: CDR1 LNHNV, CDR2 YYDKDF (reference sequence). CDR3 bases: TGTGCCACCAGCAGCGGACTAGCGGGAGGGAGCGAGCAGTACTTC. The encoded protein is CATSSGLAGGSEQYF. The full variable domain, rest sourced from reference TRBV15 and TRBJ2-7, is DAMVIQNPRYQVTQFGKPVTLSCSQTLNHNVMYWYQQKSSQAPKLLFHYYDKDFNNEADTPDNFQSRRPNTSFCFLDIRSPGLGDTAMYLCATSSGLAGGSEQYFGPGTRLTVT.

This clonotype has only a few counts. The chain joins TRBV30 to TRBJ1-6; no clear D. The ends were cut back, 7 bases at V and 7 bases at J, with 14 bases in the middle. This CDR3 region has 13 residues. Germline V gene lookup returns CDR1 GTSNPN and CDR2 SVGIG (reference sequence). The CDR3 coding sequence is TGTGCCTTAGCCAGTTATTGGAATTCACCCCTCCACTTT. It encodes CALASYWNSPLHF.

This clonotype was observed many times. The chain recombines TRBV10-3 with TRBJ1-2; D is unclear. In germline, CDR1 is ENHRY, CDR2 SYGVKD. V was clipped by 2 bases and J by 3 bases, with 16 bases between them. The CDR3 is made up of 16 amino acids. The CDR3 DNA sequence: TGTGCCATCAGTGAGATGGGGATCGCGCGGGACTATGGCTACACCTTC. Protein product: CAISEMGIARDYGYTF.

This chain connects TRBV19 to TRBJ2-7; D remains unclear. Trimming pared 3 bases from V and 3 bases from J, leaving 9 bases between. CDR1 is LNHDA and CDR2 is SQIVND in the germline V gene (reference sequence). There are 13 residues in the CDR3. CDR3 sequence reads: CASSIRLFYEQYF. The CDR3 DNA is TGTGCCAGTAGTATCCGCCTCTTCTACGAGCAGTACTTC.